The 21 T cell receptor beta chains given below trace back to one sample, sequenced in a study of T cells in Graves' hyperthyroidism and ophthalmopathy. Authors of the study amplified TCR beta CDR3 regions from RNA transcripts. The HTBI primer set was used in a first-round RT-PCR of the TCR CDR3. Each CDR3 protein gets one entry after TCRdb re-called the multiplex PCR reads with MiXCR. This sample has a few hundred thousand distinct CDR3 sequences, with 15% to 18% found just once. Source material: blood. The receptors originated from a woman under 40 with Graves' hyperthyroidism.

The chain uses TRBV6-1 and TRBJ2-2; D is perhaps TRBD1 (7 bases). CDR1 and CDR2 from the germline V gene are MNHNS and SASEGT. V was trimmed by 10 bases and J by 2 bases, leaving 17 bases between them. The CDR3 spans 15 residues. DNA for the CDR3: TGTGCCACCTTACGGAGGGGGCCTAACACCGGGGAGCTGTTTTTT. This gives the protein CATLRRGPNTGELFF.

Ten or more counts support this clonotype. DNA for the CDR3: TGCAGTGCAATCAGGGGGATCCTGGGGGGCACTGAAGCTTTCTTT. Amino acid sequence: CSAIRGILGGTEAFF. The chain uses TRBV20-1 and TRBJ1-1; 7 bases match TRBD1. The trim removed 6 bases at V and 4 bases at J, leaving 14 bases unmatched. Germline CDR1 and CDR2: DFQATT and SNEGSKA (reference sequence). The CDR3 length is 15 residues.

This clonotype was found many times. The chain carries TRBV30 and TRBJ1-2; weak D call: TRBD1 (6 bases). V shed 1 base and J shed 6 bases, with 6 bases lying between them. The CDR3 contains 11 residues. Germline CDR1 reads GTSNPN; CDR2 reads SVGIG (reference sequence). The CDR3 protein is CAWSEGDGYTF. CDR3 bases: TGTGCCTGGAGTGAGGGGGATGGCTACACCTTC.

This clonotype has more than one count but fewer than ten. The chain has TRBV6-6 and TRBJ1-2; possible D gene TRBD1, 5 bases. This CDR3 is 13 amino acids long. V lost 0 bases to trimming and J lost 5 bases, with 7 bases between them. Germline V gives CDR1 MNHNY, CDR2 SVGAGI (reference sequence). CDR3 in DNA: TGTGCCAGCAGTTACTCGGGGCAGTATGGCTACACCTTC. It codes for CASSYSGQYGYTF.

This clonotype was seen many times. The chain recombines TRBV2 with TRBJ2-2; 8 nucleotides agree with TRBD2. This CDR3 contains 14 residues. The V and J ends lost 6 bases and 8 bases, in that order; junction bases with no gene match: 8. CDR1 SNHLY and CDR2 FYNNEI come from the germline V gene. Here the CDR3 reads CASRRTSLLGELFF. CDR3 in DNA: TGTGCCAGCAGACGGACTAGCCTCTTGGGGGAGCTGTTTTTT.

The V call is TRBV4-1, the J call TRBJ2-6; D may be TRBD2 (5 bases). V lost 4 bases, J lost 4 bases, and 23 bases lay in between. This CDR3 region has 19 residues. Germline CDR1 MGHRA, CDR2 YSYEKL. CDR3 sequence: CASSPYSAGGTLGANVLTF. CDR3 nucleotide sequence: TGCGCCAGCAGCCCGTATTCGGCGGGTGGAACCCTCGGGGCCAACGTCCTGACTTTC.

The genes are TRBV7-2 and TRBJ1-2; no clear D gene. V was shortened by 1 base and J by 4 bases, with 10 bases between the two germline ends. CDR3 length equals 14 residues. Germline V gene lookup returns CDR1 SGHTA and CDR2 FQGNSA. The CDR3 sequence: CASSLDKSFYGYTF. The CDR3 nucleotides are TGTGCCAGCAGCTTAGACAAAAGCTTCTATGGCTACACCTTC.

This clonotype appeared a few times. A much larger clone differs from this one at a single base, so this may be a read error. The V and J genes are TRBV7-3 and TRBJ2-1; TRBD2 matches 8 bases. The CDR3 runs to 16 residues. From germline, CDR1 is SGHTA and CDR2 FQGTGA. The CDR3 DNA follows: TGTGCCAGCAGCTTAATCGGGACTAGAGCCTACAATGAGCAGCTCTTC. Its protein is CASSLIGTRAYNEQLF.

CDR3 sequence reads: CATHRPGQGDYGYTF. DNA of the CDR3: TGTGCCACTCATCGACCGGGACAGGGCGACTATGGCTACACCTTC. The rearrangement joins TRBV15 to TRBJ1-2, with TRBD1 identical over 9 bases. The germline V gene encodes CDR1 LNHNV and CDR2 YYDKDF (reference sequence). This CDR3 is 15 amino acids long. J gave up 3 bases and V 9 bases, and 11 bases lay outside the gene matches. Using reference TRBV15 and TRBJ1-2 for the parts outside the CDR3, the full variable domain is DAMVIQNPRYQVTQFGKPVTLSCSQTLNHNVMYWYQQKSSQAPKLLFHYYDKDFNNEADTPDNFQSRRPNTSFCFLDIRSPGLGDTAMYLCATHRPGQGDYGYTFGSGTRLTVV.

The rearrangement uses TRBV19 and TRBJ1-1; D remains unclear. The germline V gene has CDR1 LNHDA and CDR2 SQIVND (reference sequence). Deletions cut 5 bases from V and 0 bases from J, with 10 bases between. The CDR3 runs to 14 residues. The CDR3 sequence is CASSRRTMNTEAFF. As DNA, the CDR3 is TGTGCCAGTAGTCGCAGAACCATGAACACTGAAGCTTTCTTT.

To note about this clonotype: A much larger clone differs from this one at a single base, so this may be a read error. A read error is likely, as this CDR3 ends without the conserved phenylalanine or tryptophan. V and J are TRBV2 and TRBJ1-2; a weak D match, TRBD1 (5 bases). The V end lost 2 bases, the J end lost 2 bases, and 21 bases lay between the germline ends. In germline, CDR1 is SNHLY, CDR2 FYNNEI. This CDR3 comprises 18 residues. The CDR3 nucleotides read TGTGCCAGCAGTGAAAGGGACCTTAAGCTAAGCGTAAACTATGGCTACACCTCC. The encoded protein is CASSERDLKLSVNYGYTS.

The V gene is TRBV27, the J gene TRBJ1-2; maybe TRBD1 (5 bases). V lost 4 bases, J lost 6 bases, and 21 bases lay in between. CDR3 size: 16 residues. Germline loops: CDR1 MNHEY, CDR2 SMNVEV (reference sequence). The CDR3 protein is CASSSHMDGLGDGYTF. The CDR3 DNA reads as TGTGCCAGCAGTTCCCACATGGACGGATTGGGGGATGGCTACACCTTC.

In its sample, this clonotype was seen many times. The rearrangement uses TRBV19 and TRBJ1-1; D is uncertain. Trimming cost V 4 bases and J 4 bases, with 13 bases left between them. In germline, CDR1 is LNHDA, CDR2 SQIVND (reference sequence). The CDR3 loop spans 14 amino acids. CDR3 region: CASSTGPGPTEAFF. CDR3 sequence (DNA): TGTGCCAGTAGTACAGGACCTGGACCCACTGAAGCTTTCTTT. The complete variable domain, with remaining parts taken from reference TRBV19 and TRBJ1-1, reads DGGITQSPKYLFRKEGQNVTLSCEQNLNHDAMYWYRQDPGQGLRLIYYSQIVNDFQKGDIAEGYSVSREKKESFPLTVTSAQKNPTAFYLCASSTGPGPTEAFFGQGTRLTVV.

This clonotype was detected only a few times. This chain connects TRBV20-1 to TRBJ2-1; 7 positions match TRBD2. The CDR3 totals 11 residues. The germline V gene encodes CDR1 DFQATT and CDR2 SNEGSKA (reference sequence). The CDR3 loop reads CIVAGYNEQFF. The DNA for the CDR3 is TGCATTGTAGCGGGTTACAATGAGCAGTTCTTC.

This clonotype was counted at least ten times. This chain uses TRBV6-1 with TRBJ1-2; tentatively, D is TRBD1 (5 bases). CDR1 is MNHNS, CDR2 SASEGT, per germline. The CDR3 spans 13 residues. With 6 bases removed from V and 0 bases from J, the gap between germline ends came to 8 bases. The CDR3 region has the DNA TGTGCCAGCAGCCGAGGGGCTAACTATGGCTACACCTTC. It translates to CASSRGANYGYTF.

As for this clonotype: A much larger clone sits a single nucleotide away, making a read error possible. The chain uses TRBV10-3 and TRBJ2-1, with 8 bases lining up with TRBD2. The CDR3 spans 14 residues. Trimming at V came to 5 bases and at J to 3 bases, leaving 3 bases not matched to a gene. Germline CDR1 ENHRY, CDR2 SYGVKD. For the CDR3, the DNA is TGTGCCATCAGTCAAGCGGGAGTCTACAATGAGCAGTTCTTC. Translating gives CAISQAGVYNEQFF.

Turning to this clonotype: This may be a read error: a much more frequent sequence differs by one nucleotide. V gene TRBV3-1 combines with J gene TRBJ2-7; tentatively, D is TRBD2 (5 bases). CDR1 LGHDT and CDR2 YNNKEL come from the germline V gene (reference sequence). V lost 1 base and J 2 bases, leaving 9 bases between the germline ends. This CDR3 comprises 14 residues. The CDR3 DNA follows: TGTGCCAGCAGCCAAGGGACTGGAACCTACGAGCAGTACTTC. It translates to CASSQGTGTYEQYF.

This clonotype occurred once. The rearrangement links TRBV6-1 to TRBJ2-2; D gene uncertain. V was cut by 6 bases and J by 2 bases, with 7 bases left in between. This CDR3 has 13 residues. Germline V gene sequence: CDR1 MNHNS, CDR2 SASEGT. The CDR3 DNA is TGTGCCAGCAGCCCCATTAACACCGGGGAGCTGTTTTTT. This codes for CASSPINTGELFF.

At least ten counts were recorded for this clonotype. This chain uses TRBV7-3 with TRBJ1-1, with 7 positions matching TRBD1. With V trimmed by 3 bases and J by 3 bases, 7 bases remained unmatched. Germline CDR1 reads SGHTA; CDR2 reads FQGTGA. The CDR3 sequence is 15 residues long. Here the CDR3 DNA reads TGTGCCAGCAGCTTGACAGGGCCATCAGACACTGAAGCTTTCTTT. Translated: CASSLTGPSDTEAFF.

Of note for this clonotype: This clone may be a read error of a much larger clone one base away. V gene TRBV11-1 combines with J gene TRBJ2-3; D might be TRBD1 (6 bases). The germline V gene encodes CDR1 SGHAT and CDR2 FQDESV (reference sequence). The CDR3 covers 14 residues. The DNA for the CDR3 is TGTGTCAGCAGCCCCAGGGGAAACACAGATACGCAGTATTTT. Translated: CVSSPRGNTDTQYF.

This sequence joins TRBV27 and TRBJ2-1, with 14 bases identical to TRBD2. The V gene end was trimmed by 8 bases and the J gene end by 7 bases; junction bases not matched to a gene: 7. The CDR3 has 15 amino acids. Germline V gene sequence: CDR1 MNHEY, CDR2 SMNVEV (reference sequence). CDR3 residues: CASPAGLAGDNEQFF. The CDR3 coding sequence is TGTGCCAGCCCCGCGGGACTAGCGGGAGATAATGAGCAGTTCTTC.